The rows below give T cell receptor beta chains drawn from one sample of a study of T cell responses to AZD1222 COVID-19 vaccine. Some clones are missing from TCRdb's copy, which holds only in-frame ones; the method was immunoSEQ multiplex PCR. The sample has 120,000 to 150,000 clones; over 75% are singletons. The material was peripheral blood, obtained on day 0 of AZD1222 vaccination. Receptors originate from an adult in good health. Each CDR3 is given with its conserved first and last residue. The D gene is left open where the match is weak. Clone sizes are given selectively: once, few, many, or a class where the clone is expanded.

size	D	V	J	CDR3	DNA
-	-	TRBV7-9	TRBJ2-1	CASSDQYNEQFF	TGTGCCAGCAGCGATCAGTACAATGAGCAGTTCTTC
-	TRBD2	TRBV2	TRBJ2-3	CTSEGTSASTDTQYF	TGTACCAGCGAAGGGACTAGCGCATCCACAGATACGCAGTATTTT
-	-	TRBV5-1	TRBJ1-6	CASSLGRLDSPLHF	TGCGCCAGCAGCTTGGGCAGGTTGGACTCACCCCTCCACTTT
-	TRBD1	TRBV5-1	TRBJ1-3	CASSFGLTGPTGNTIYF	TGCGCCAGCAGCTTCGGCCTGACAGGGCCCACTGGAAACACCATATATTTT
-	TRBD2	TRBV11-3	TRBJ2-3	CASSLEAASGTDTQYF	TGTGCCAGCAGCTTAGAAGCGGCTAGCGGGACAGATACGCAGTATTTT
-	TRBD1	TRBV6-5	TRBJ1-1	CASSYPDRDEAFF	TGTGCCAGCAGTTACCCGGACAGGGATGAAGCTTTCTTT
-	TRBD1	TRBV6-5	TRBJ1-3	CASSPEITGDTIYF	TGTGCCAGCAGCCCCGAAATAACAGGGGACACCATATATTTT
-	TRBD2	TRBV5-1	TRBJ2-5	CASSLGTRQETQYF	TGCGCCAGCAGCTTGGGGACTAGACAAGAGACCCAGTACTTC
-	-	TRBV11-2	TRBJ2-3	CASSLDATDTQYF	TGTGCCAGCAGCTTGGACGCGACAGATACGCAGTATTTT
-	TRBD1	TRBV19	TRBJ1-2	CASTIGGTGAGYTF	TGTGCCAGTACCATCGGGGGGACAGGGGCTGGCTACACCTTC
-	-	TRBV30	TRBJ1-2	CAWSLGSYGYTF	TGTGCCTGGAGTCTAGGATCCTATGGCTACACCTTC
-	-	TRBV27	TRBJ1-5	CASSSTWGFNQPQHF	TGTGCCAGCAGTTCCACCTGGGGATTTAATCAGCCCCAGCATTTT
few	-	TRBV4-1	TRBJ2-4	CASSQGEWNIQYF	TGCGCCAGCAGCCAAGGGGAATGGAACATTCAGTACTTC
-	TRBD1	TRBV18	TRBJ1-6	CASSPIGGTGNSYNSPLHF	TGTGCCAGCTCACCGATTGGCGGGACAGGGAACTCCTATAATTCACCCCTCCACTTT
-	-	TRBV6-4	TRBJ2-1	CASGDSWSSYNEQFF	TGTGCCAGCGGGGACTCTTGGAGCTCCTACAATGAGCAGTTCTTC
-	TRBD1	TRBV6-5	TRBJ2-7	CASSYSFRQGYEQYF	TGTGCCAGCAGTTACTCGTTCCGACAGGGCTACGAGCAGTACTTC
-	-	TRBV12-3/TRBV12-4	TRBJ2-1	CASLAGTEQFF	TGTGCCAGTCTGGCCGGGACTGAGCAGTTCTTC
-	-	TRBV18	TRBJ2-7	CASSPLGEGSYEQYF	TGTGCCAGCTCACCATTGGGAGAAGGGTCCTACGAGCAGTACTTC
-	-	TRBV6-1	TRBJ2-7	CASSELSSSYYEQYF	TGTGCCAGCAGTGAACTCAGCAGCTCGTACTACGAGCAGTACTTC
once	-	TRBV5-1	TRBJ2-7	CASSLDVPDYEQYF	TGCGCCAGCAGCTTGGACGTCCCAGACTACGAGCAGTACTTC
-	-	TRBV19	TRBJ1-3	CASSWAAGNTIYF	TGTGCCAGTAGTTGGGCGGCCGGAAACACCATATATTTT
-	TRBD1	TRBV19	TRBJ1-1	CASSPLPGTVHAEAFF	TGTGCCAGTAGCCCACTCCCCGGGACAGTCCACGCTGAAGCTTTCTTT
once	-	TRBV6-5	TRBJ2-1	CASSYSGGLDNEQFF	TGTGCCAGCAGTTACTCGGGGGGGCTAGACAATGAGCAGTTCTTC
-	TRBD2	TRBV6-1	TRBJ2-1	CASSEAGTSGPNEQFF	TGTGCCAGCAGTGAAGCAGGGACTAGCGGTCCCAATGAGCAGTTCTTC
-	-	TRBV19	TRBJ2-1	CASSNRGGQDNEQFF	TGTGCCAGTAGTAATAGGGGGGGACAGGACAATGAGCAGTTCTTC
-	-	TRBV5-4	TRBJ1-3	CASSLGGDYAGNTIYF	TGTGCCAGCAGCTTAGGAGGGGACTATGCTGGAAACACCATATATTTT
-	-	TRBV18	TRBJ2-3	CASSPTGISADTQYF	TGTGCCAGCTCACCAACGGGGATCTCTGCGGATACGCAGTATTTT